The sequence of this TCR beta chain was determined in a study of blood T cell repertoires in COVID-19. The repertoire was sequenced with immunoSEQ multiplex PCR; TCRdb's copy has only in-frame clones and lacks some. The table has about 100,000 clones, more than 65% seen once; the top ten hold around 29%. The junction had 1 base not matched to a gene; V was cut back by 6 bases and J by 2 bases. The CDR3 contains 14 residues. Germline-derived CDR1 and CDR2 are KGHDR and SFDVKD. The chain is built from TRBV24-1 and TRBJ1-1, with 11 bases lining up with TRBD1. The sequence derives from a man between 65 and 85 years old with active or convalescent COVID-19. The sequenced sample consisted of peripheral blood. Written as DNA, the CDR3 is TGTGCCACCAGTCGGACAGGGGGCAACACTGAAGCTTTCTTT. Its protein product is CATSRTGGNTEAFF.